A single sample is the source of the 29 T cell receptor beta chains below, sequenced in a study of response to subunit inactivated influenza vaccine (dated by TCRdb to 2017 to 2018). The library was generated by RT-PCR. The instrument given in TCRdb is Illumina HiSeq 2500. TCRdb applied fastp at Q25 and MiXCR to the public reads, then kept only in-frame beta chains. Rows matching on CDR3 protein sequence are summarized as one entry with the most common DNA and genes. The sample data list around 790,000 distinct CDR3 sequences, and approximately 22% of these were observed just once. The top ten clones comprise approximately 10% of the sample. The specimen comprised PBMCs from blood, sampled about 5 days after vaccination. The receptor source for this set is a man aged 50 to 59 who received an inactivated influenza vaccine. Donor details come from another sample of the same person, matched by shared clones.

This clonotype was seen ten or more times. The chain has TRBV12-3 or TRBV12-4 and TRBJ2-1; the match to TRBD2 covers 7 bases. V trimming: 5 bases; J trimming: 8 bases; junction bases outside the gene matches: 12. The CDR3 is 15 amino acids. This CDR3 reads CASSPAWVAGHEQFF. In DNA form, the CDR3 reads TGTGCCAGCAGTCCTGCTTGGGTAGCGGGTCATGAGCAGTTCTTC.

The sample holds a few counts of this clonotype. The V gene is TRBV5-1, the J gene TRBJ2-1; D may be TRBD1 (5 bases). V gave up 6 bases and J gave up 2 bases, with 12 bases separating them. This CDR3 is 14 amino acids long. Per germline, CDR1 SGHRS and CDR2 YFSETQ. CDR3 DNA: TGCGCCAGCAAAGCCGACAGTACCTACAATGAGCAGTTCTTC. It encodes CASKADSTYNEQFF.

V and J are TRBV5-1 and TRBJ2-1, with 7 bases aligning to TRBD2. Germline CDR1 SGHRS, CDR2 YFSETQ. The CDR3 consists of 16 residues. Trimming removed 4 bases from V and 4 bases from J; junction bases left unmatched: 11. The chain's CDR3 is CASSAVGEGRYNEQFF. The CDR3 coding sequence is TGCGCCAGCAGCGCGGTGGGGGAGGGGAGGTACAATGAGCAGTTCTTC.

This sequence joins TRBV6-2 or TRBV6-3 and TRBJ2-5, with 10 nucleotides matching TRBD2. The CDR3 spans 15 residues. Germline V lookup: CDR1 MNHEY, CDR2 SVGEGT. The junction had 9 bases not matched to a gene; V was cut back by 6 bases and J by 5 bases. The CDR3 DNA follows: TGTGCCAGCAGACCAAGCGGGGGGGCCTATGAGACCCAGTACTTC. Translation gives CASRPSGGAYETQYF.

The chain couples TRBV7-9 to TRBJ2-7, with 7 bases lining up with TRBD1. The ends lost 1 base at V and 2 bases at J; junction bases unmatched: 5. From germline, CDR1 is SEHNR and CDR2 FQNEAQ (reference sequence). CDR3 length: 15 amino acids. The CDR3 region is CASSLGTGATYEQYF. In DNA form, the CDR3 reads TGTGCCAGCAGCTTAGGCACAGGGGCCACCTACGAGCAGTACTTC. The complete variable domain, with remaining parts taken from reference TRBV7-9 and TRBJ2-7, reads DTGVSQNPRHKITKRGQNVTFRCDPISEHNRLYWYRQTLGQGPEFLTYFQNEAQLEKSRLLSDRFSAERPKGSFSTLEIQRTEQGDSAMYLCASSLGTGATYEQYFGPGTRLTVT.

The rearrangement joins TRBV20-1 to TRBJ2-5, with 10 bases fitting TRBD2. J gave up 1 base and V 2 bases, and 7 bases lay outside the gene matches. CDR1 and CDR2 (germline): DFQATT, SNEGSKA (reference sequence). The CDR3 sequence is 16 residues long. The CDR3 DNA sequence: TGCAGTGCTAGACCCCCAGCGGGGGGGTTCCAAGAGACCCAGTACTTC. This encodes CSARPPAGGFQETQYF.

The chain has TRBV5-1 and TRBJ1-1; D is unresolved. Trimming removed 4 bases at V and 1 base at J, with 17 bases between. The length of the CDR3 is 16 residues. Per germline, CDR1 SGHRS and CDR2 YFSETQ. The CDR3 DNA follows: TGCGCCAGCAGCCTCAAAGCGGTGGCAGAGAACACTGAAGCTTTCTTT. Encoded protein: CASSLKAVAENTEAFF.

This clonotype appeared a few times. The chain links TRBV12-3 or TRBV12-4 to TRBJ2-2; no clear D gene. The CDR3 runs to 15 residues. The V end lost 2 bases, the J end lost 4 bases, and 11 bases lay between the germline ends. DNA for the CDR3: TGTGCCAGCAGTTTATCTATCGCGAGCACCGGGGAGCTGTTTTTT. Amino acid sequence: CASSLSIASTGELFF.

This rearrangement joins TRBV30 to TRBJ2-5; possibly TRBD2 for D (5 bases). Germline V gene sequence: CDR1 GTSNPN, CDR2 SVGIG (reference sequence). V shed 5 bases and J shed 7 bases, with 20 bases lying between them. The CDR3 covers 14 residues. CDR3 coding DNA: TGTGCCTGGCCCCCTAGCAACTACGGGTGGACCCAGTACTTC. It encodes CAWPPSNYGWTQYF.

This clonotype appeared a few times. The chain joins TRBV28 to TRBJ2-7; D is undetermined. V lost 6 bases, J lost 1 base, and 10 bases lay in between. The germline gives CDR1 MDHEN, CDR2 SYDVKM. The CDR3 covers 13 residues. CDR3 in DNA: TGTGCCAGCAGGACGCCAGGTTCCTACGAGCAGTACTTC. This translates into CASRTPGSYEQYF.

This clonotype has a handful of counts. CDR3 coding DNA: TGTGCCAGCAGCCAAGTCGCGTCAGCGGTCTATGGCTACACCTTC. As protein: CASSQVASAVYGYTF. This sequence joins TRBV14 and TRBJ1-2; D is undetermined. Trimming shortened V by 1 base and J by 4 bases, and 13 bases separated the two germline ends. The CDR3 runs to 15 residues. CDR1 and CDR2 (germline): SGHDN, FVKESK.

This clonotype was seen only once. The chain employs TRBV7-9 and TRBJ1-6, with D perhaps matching TRBD1 (6 bases). The ends were cut back, 4 bases at V and 4 bases at J, with 11 bases in the middle. In germline, CDR1 is SEHNR, CDR2 FQNEAQ (reference sequence). This CDR3 spans 15 amino acids. The CDR3 DNA reads as TGTGCCAGCAGCTCACCGGGACATTATAATTCACCCCTCCACTTT. This translates into CASSSPGHYNSPLHF.

The chain recombines TRBV28 with TRBJ2-3; 12 nucleotides align to TRBD2. The CDR3 extends over 17 amino acids. The germline gives CDR1 MDHEN, CDR2 SYDVKM. Germline trimming cut 2 bases from V and 3 bases from J; bases unmatched to any gene: 6. CDR3 nucleotides: TGTGCCAGCAGTTTACTAGCGGGGGGGCCAGGGACAGATACGCAGTATTTT. Residues: CASSLLAGGPGTDTQYF.

V and J are TRBV7-6 and TRBJ2-1, with a possible D match to TRBD2 (6 bases). The germline CDR1 and CDR2 sequences are SGHVS and FNYEAQ. The CDR3 is 15 residues long. V gave up 5 bases and J gave up 5 bases, with 16 bases separating them. The CDR3 nucleotides read TGTGCCAGCAGCCAGTGGAGGAGGGGAAACAATGAGCAGTTCTTC. It specifies CASSQWRRGNNEQFF.

The V call is TRBV15, the J call TRBJ2-5; a weak D match, TRBD1 (6 bases). There are 14 residues in the CDR3. Germline lookup yields CDR1 LNHNV and CDR2 YYDKDF (reference sequence). V dropped 1 base and J dropped 5 bases, with 11 bases sitting between them. CDR3 in amino acids: CATSRAAGVETQYF. The CDR3 region has the DNA TGTGCCACCAGCAGAGCGGCAGGGGTGGAGACCCAGTACTTC. Looking up the rest from reference TRBV15 and TRBJ2-5 gives the full variable domain: DAMVIQNPRYQVTQFGKPVTLSCSQTLNHNVMYWYQQKSSQAPKLLFHYYDKDFNNEADTPDNFQSRRPNTSFCFLDIRSPGLGDTAMYLCATSRAAGVETQYFGPGTRLLVL.

The chain employs TRBV15 and TRBJ2-1, with 8 bases matching TRBD2. The V gene's germline CDR1 is LNHNV and CDR2 YYDKDF (reference sequence). The CDR3 has 15 amino acids. J gave up 4 bases and V 5 bases, and 7 bases lay outside the gene matches. The CDR3: CATSEGLVGYNEQFF. The CDR3, as DNA: TGTGCCACCAGCGAGGGACTAGTTGGGTACAATGAGCAGTTCTTC.

This clonotype was recorded a few times. This chain joins TRBV7-2 and TRBJ1-3; D remains unclear. Germline values: CDR1 SGHTA, CDR2 FQGNSA. The CDR3 has 13 amino acids. With 4 bases removed from V and 13 bases from J, the gap between germline ends came to 17 bases. This CDR3 reads CASSSPPGILIYF. The CDR3 DNA follows: TGTGCCAGCAGCTCCCCGCCTGGCATACTTATATATTTT.

This clonotype was observed many times. The V and J genes are TRBV5-4 and TRBJ1-4, with 7 bases identical to TRBD1. The germline gives CDR1 SGHNT, CDR2 YYREEE (reference sequence). The CDR3 runs 14 residues. V was clipped by 4 bases and J by 3 bases; unmatched bases: 3. DNA of the CDR3: TGTGCCAGCAGCAATACAGGGGCTAATGAAAAACTGTTTTTT. Translating it yields CASSNTGANEKLFF. Combining the CDR3 with reference TRBV5-4 and TRBJ1-4 gives the whole variable domain ETGVTQSPTHLIKTRGQQVTLRCSSQSGHNTVSWYQQALGQGPQFIFQYYREEENGRGNFPPRFSGLQFPNYSSELNVNALELDDSALYLCASSNTGANEKLFFGSGTQLSVL.

The chain has TRBV24-1 and TRBJ2-5, with a weak D call TRBD2 (5 bases). Per the germline V gene, CDR1 is KGHDR and CDR2 is SFDVKD. This CDR3 has 15 amino acids. Trimming pared 3 bases from V and 4 bases from J, leaving 14 bases between. In DNA, the CDR3 is TGTGCCACCAGTGATGCAGCTCATGCGGGAGAGACCCAGTACTTC. This gives the protein CATSDAAHAGETQYF.

The chain is built from TRBV7-2 and TRBJ1-2, with TRBD1 as a possible D gene (5 bases). Germline-derived CDR1 and CDR2 are SGHTA and FQGNSA. This CDR3 spans 13 amino acids. Trimming took off 4 bases at V and 7 bases at J, with 13 bases between the two ends. This CDR3 is CASSSPWGSGYTF. The CDR3, as DNA: TGTGCCAGCAGCTCCCCCTGGGGCTCTGGCTACACCTTC. Filled out from reference TRBV7-2 and TRBJ1-2, the complete variable domain reads GAGVSQSPSNKVTEKGKDVELRCDPISGHTALYWYRQSLGQGLEFLIYFQGNSAPDKSGLPSDRFSAERTGGSVSTLTIQRTQQEDSAVYLCASSSPWGSGYTFGSGTRLTVV.

A few counts support this clonotype. V gene TRBV9 combines with J gene TRBJ2-4, with a weak D call TRBD2 (7 bases). This CDR3 contains 15 residues. Germline CDR1 SGDLS, CDR2 YYNGEE. The V gene lost 4 bases and the J gene lost 8 bases, with 19 bases spanning the gap. CDR3 protein: CASSPSPGGRDIQYF. The CDR3 bases are TGTGCCAGCAGCCCGAGCCCGGGGGGCCGGGACATTCAGTACTTC.

V gene TRBV5-1 combines with J gene TRBJ2-7, with 7 bases fitting TRBD2. The CDR3 runs 15 residues. Germline CDR1 reads SGHRS; CDR2 reads YFSETQ. The J segment lost 3 bases and the V segment lost 0 bases, leaving 6 bases of the junction unmatched. This chain's CDR3 is CASSLDPSGLYEQYF. CDR3 DNA: TGCGCCAGCAGCTTGGATCCTAGCGGTCTCTACGAGCAGTACTTC.

This clonotype was recorded a few times. The chain joins TRBV7-3 to TRBJ2-2, with 8 bases aligning to TRBD2. With V trimmed by 5 bases and J by 6 bases, 11 bases remained unmatched. The length of the CDR3 is 16 residues. In germline, CDR1 is SGHTA, CDR2 FQGTGA. The CDR3 region is CASSPQMGLVPGELFF. The CDR3 region has the DNA TGTGCCAGCAGCCCCCAAATGGGACTAGTCCCCGGGGAGCTGTTTTTT.

This clonotype was seen only a few times. This chain connects TRBV2 to TRBJ2-3, with TRBD2 matching over 7 bases. CDR1 SNHLY and CDR2 FYNNEI come from the germline V gene. The CDR3 length is 17 residues. Trimming at V came to 1 base and at J to 2 bases, leaving 9 bases not matched to a gene. The CDR3 spells CASSEGASGGITDTQYF. Here the CDR3 DNA reads TGTGCCAGCAGTGAAGGGGCTAGCGGAGGGATCACAGATACGCAGTATTTT.

V gene TRBV4-1 combines with J gene TRBJ1-4; D is ambiguous. The CDR3 has 13 amino acids. Trimming pared 1 base from V and 8 bases from J, leaving 8 bases between. CDR1 and CDR2 from the germline V gene are MGHRA and YSYEKL. In nucleotides, the CDR3 is TGCGCCAGCAGCCAAGTTATCCGGGAAAAACTGTTTTTT. As protein: CASSQVIREKLFF.

At least ten counts were recorded for this clonotype. V gene TRBV5-1 combines with J gene TRBJ2-7; TRBD1 matches 8 bases. CDR3 length: 13 amino acids. Germline V CDR1 and CDR2: SGHRS, YFSETQ. The junction had 2 bases not matched to a gene; V was cut back by 0 bases and J by 6 bases. The CDR3 loop reads CASSLDRGSEQYF. The CDR3 region has the DNA TGCGCCAGCAGCTTGGACAGGGGGTCCGAGCAGTACTTC.

This clonotype has more than one count but fewer than ten. V gene TRBV29-1 combines with J gene TRBJ2-2; the D is unclear. Looked up from germline, CDR1 is SQVTM and CDR2 is ANQGSEA. The CDR3 loop spans 13 amino acids. V lost 0 bases and J 3 bases, leaving 5 bases between the germline ends. The CDR3, as DNA: TGCAGCGTTGAAGATCGGGACACCGGGGAGCTGTTTTTT. This codes for CSVEDRDTGELFF.

The sample holds a few counts of this clonotype. V and J are TRBV12-3 or TRBV12-4 and TRBJ2-1, with 12 nucleotides matching TRBD2. Trimming removed 7 bases from V and 3 bases from J; junction bases left unmatched: 4. The length of the CDR3 is 15 residues. CDR3 residues: CASTLAGGFYNEQFF. The CDR3 bases are TGTGCCAGCACCCTAGCGGGAGGGTTCTACAATGAGCAGTTCTTC.

The gene calls are TRBV5-1 and TRBJ2-3; no clear D gene. The CDR3 totals 12 residues. Trimming left V 7 bases short and J 6 bases short, with 12 bases between. CDR1 is SGHRS and CDR2 is YFSETQ in the germline V gene. The CDR3 protein is CASWSLGDTQYF. CDR3 nucleotides: TGCGCCAGCTGGTCCCTTGGGGATACGCAGTATTTT.